This TCR beta chain was sequenced in a study of technical replicates of blood from several donors. The method was immunoSEQ multiplex PCR; TCRdb's version includes in-frame clones alone and lacks a portion of them. Of roughly 100,000 clones in the sample, approximately 96% were seen once. Germline assignment: CDR1 LGHNT and CDR2 FRNRAP. Trimming removed 2 bases at V and 3 bases at J, with 9 bases between. This CDR3 is 14 amino acids long. V usage is TRBV12-5 and J usage is TRBJ2-3; D remains unclear. The source of this sequence is a human donor in good health. Sequenced sample: T cells isolated from PBMCs. CDR3 coding DNA: TGTGCTAGTGGTTTGCAGGTTGGGACAGATACGCAGTATTTT. It encodes CASGLQVGTDTQYF.